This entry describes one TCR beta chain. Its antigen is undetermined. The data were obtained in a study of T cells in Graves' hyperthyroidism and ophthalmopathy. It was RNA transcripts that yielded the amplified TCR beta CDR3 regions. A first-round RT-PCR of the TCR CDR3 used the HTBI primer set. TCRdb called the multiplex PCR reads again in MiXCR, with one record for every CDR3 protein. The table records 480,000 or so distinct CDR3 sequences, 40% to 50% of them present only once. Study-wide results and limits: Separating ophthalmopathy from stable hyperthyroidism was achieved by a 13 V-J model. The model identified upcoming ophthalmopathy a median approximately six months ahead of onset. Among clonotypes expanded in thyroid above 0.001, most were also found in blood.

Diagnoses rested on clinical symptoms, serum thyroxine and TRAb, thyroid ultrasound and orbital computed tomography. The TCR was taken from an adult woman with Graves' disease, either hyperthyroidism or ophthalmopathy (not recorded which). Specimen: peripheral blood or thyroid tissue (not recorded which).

CDR3 loop: CASSGGRWSGTEAFF. CDR3 DNA: TGCGCCAGCAGCGGGGGAAGGTGGAGTGGCACTGAAGCTTTCTTT. This chain uses TRBV5-1 with TRBJ1-1; the D gene is possibly TRBD1 (5 bases). Germline V gene lookup returns CDR1 SGHRS and CDR2 YFSETQ. CDR3 length: 15 residues. The germline V and J ends were trimmed by 4 bases and 4 bases, with 17 bases remaining between them. The full variable domain, completed using reference TRBV5-1 and TRBJ1-1, is KAGVTQTPRYLIKTRGQQVTLSCSPISGHRSVSWYQQTPGQGLQFLFEYFSETQRNKGNFPGRFSGRQFSNSRSEMNVSTLELGDSALYLCASSGGRWSGTEAFFGQGTRLTVV.